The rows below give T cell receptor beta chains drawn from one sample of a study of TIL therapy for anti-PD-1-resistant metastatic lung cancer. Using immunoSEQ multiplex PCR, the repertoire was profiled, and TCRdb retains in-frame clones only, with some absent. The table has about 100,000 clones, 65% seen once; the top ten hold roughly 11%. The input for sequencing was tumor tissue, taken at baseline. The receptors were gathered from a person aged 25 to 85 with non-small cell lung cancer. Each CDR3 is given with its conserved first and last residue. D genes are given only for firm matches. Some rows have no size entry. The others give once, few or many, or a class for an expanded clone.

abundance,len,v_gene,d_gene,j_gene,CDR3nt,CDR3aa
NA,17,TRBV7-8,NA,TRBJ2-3,TGTGCCAGCACCACGCGCGCGGCGACCCCAGGCACAGATACGCAGTATTTT,CASTTRAATPGTDTQYF
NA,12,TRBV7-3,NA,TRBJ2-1,TGTGCCAGCAGCTTATGGGGCAATGAGCAGTTCTTC,CASSLWGNEQFF
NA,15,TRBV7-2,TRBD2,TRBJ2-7,TGTGCCAGCAGCACCGGTGGGGCGGGGGGATCCGAGCAGTACTTC,CASSTGGAGGSEQYF
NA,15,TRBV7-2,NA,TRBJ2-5,TGTGCCAGCAGCTTAGCACGGGAGTTTACAGAGACCCAGTACTTC,CASSLAREFTETQYF
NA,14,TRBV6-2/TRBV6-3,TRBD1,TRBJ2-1,TGTGCCAGCAACCCAGGACAGGGCTACAATGAGCAGTTCTTC,CASNPGQGYNEQFF
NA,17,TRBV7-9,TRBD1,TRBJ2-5,TGTGCCAGCAGCTTAGCGCTCCAAGGACAGGGGGGAGAGACCCAGTACTTC,CASSLALQGQGGETQYF
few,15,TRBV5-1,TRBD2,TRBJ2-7,TGCGCCAGCCAAATAGCGGGAGGGCCCTCCTACGAGCAGTACTTC,CASQIAGGPSYEQYF
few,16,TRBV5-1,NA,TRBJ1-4,TGCGCCAGCAGACCGGACGGCTCTTATAGAAATGAAAAACTGTTTTTT,CASRPDGSYRNEKLFF
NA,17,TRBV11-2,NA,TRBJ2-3,TGTGCCAGCAGCTTAGATTCTTACGCGGGGAGGAGAGATACGCAGTATTTT,CASSLDSYAGRRDTQYF
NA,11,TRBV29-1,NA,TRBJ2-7,TGCAGCGTTAAGAAGCCGGGACAGCAGTACTTC,CSVKKPGQQYF
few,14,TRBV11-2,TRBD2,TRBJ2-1,TGTGCCAGCAGAACCGGGACTAGCGTCAATGAGCAGTTCTTC,CASRTGTSVNEQFF
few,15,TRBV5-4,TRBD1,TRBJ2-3,TGTGCCAGCAGCCCCCGACAGGGAGGCACAGATACGCAGTATTTT,CASSPRQGGTDTQYF
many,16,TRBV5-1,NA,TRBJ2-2,TGCGCCAGCAGCTTGTTTACAGGGTCTGTTGCAGGGGAGCTGTTTTTT,CASSLFTGSVAGELFF
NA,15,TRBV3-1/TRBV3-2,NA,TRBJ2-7,TGTGCCAGCAGCCACGTGGTAAAGGGGGGTTACGAGCAGTACTTC,CASSHVVKGGYEQYF
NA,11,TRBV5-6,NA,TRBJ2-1,TGTGCCAGCAGCTTGAACAAGGAGCAGTTCTTC,CASSLNKEQFF
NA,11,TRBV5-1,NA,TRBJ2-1,TGCGCCAGCACAGAGAACAATGAGCAGTTCTTC,CASTENNEQFF